This T cell receptor beta chain was identified during a study of chemoradiotherapy in HPV16-positive cancers. As for the study in general: Functional T-cell assays on two HPV16-positive patients' cells defined candidate HPV-specific clones and common TCR motifs.

Repertoires were sampled repeatedly during chemoradiotherapy. General observations from the study: In HPV16-positive patients, HPV-responsive T-cell expansion tracked better recurrence-free survival. Non-HPV-specific T cells did not expand in tumors during treatment, whereas candidate HPV-specific clones and E7-related motifs did.

TCRdb's table, derived via immunoSEQ multiplex PCR, lists solely in-frame clones and lacks some. Among 8,500 to 9,000 clones, around 90% were seen once, and the ten largest hold about 4%. Details on this clone: Its cognate antigen is unknown.

There are 14 residues in the CDR3. Germline assignment: CDR1 MNHNS and CDR2 SASEGT. Germline trimming cut 6 bases from V and 7 bases from J; bases unmatched to any gene: 7. This receptor was identified in a human donor with HPV-associated anogenital cancer. The starting material was blood, obtained from a patient who underwent chemoradiotherapy. The V and J genes are TRBV6-1 and TRBJ1-4; 8 positions agree with TRBD1. The CDR3 nucleotides are TGTGCCAGCAGAGGGACAGGAGAAGCTGAAAAACTGTTTTTT. Protein product: CASRGTGEAEKLFF.